These 29 T cell receptor beta chains share one sample of origin, sequenced in a study of shared clonotypes between healthy human individuals. This table comes from immunoSEQ multiplex PCR, and its TCRdb copy is limited to in-frame clones, with some not included. This sample yields roughly 500,000 clones, of which around 80% are seen a single time; around 12% belongs to the top ten. Sequences were obtained from PBMCs. These receptors were collected from a woman aged 40-49 years in good health. Some clones in this sample may be carry-over from other donors' samples.

The chain uses TRBV6-6 and TRBJ1-4; D is uncertain. Trimming shortened V by 5 bases and J by 8 bases, and 21 bases separated the two germline ends. Germline CDR1 MNHNY, CDR2 SVGAGI (reference sequence). The CDR3 is made up of 16 amino acids. CDR3 nucleotides: TGTGCCAGCAGTGCCGAAGGAAGACGTGGGAACGAAAAACTGTTTTTT. As protein: CASSAEGRRGNEKLFF.

V is TRBV18 and J is TRBJ1-2, with D hard to call. Germline loops: CDR1 KGHSH, CDR2 LQKENI. V dropped 4 bases and J dropped 0 bases, with 3 bases sitting between them. The CDR3 extends over 12 amino acids. The CDR3 region is CASSRANYGYTF. In nucleotides, the CDR3 is TGTGCCAGCTCACGGGCTAACTATGGCTACACCTTC.

The V call is TRBV6-5, the J call TRBJ1-2, with 10 bases identical to TRBD1. This CDR3 spans 13 amino acids. The J segment lost 8 bases and the V segment lost 6 bases, leaving 6 bases of the junction unmatched. The V gene's germline CDR1 is MNHEY and CDR2 SVGAGI. The CDR3 here is CASSRDRGYGYTF. In DNA, the CDR3 is TGTGCCAGCAGCCGGGACAGGGGATACGGCTACACCTTC.

This clone has ten or more counts. This rearrangement joins TRBV7-2 to TRBJ2-7; 9 bases line up with TRBD2. From germline, CDR1 is SGHTA and CDR2 FQGNSA. V lost 5 bases to trimming and J lost 3 bases; unmatched junction nucleotides: 17. The CDR3 has 18 residues. The DNA for the CDR3 is TGTGCCAGCAGCCTAGGGGGGTATCGAGGACTAGCGAGCTACGAGCAGTACTTC. Amino acid sequence: CASSLGGYRGLASYEQYF.

The rearrangement links TRBV9 to TRBJ2-7, with 8 bases matching TRBD1. CDR3 length: 14 amino acids. V was pared by 3 bases and J by 6 bases, with 8 bases of the junction left unmatched. The germline CDR1 and CDR2 sequences are SGDLS and YYNGEE. The CDR3 bases are TGTGCCAGCAGCGAAGGACAGGGTTCCGTCGAGCAGTACTTC. Residues: CASSEGQGSVEQYF.

This clone was counted between two and nine times. The chain is built from TRBV10-3 and TRBJ2-2; possibly TRBD2 for D (6 bases). Germline V gene sequence: CDR1 ENHRY, CDR2 SYGVKD. V was clipped by 8 bases and J by 0 bases, with 10 bases between them. This CDR3 comprises 14 residues. The CDR3 spells CAIGRLTNTGELFF. As DNA, the CDR3 is TGTGCCATCGGGAGGTTGACGAACACCGGGGAGCTGTTTTTT.

The chain joins TRBV6-6 to TRBJ2-1; D is ambiguous. The V end was cut by 5 bases, the J end by 0 bases, with 5 bases between. The CDR3 spans 13 residues. Germline CDR1 is MNHNY and CDR2 is SVGAGI (reference sequence). Here the CDR3 DNA reads TGTGCCAGCAGTAGGACCTCCTACAATGAGCAGTTCTTC. Translating it yields CASSRTSYNEQFF.

The chain carries TRBV7-8 and TRBJ2-2; D not resolved. The length of the CDR3 is 15 residues. Germline V gives CDR1 SGHVS, CDR2 FQNEAQ. V lost 2 bases and J 0 bases, leaving 7 bases between the germline ends. CDR3 sequence reads: CASSLRGPNTGELFF. CDR3 bases: TGTGCCAGCAGCTTAAGAGGCCCGAACACCGGGGAGCTGTTTTTT.

The V and J genes are TRBV4-2 and TRBJ2-7, with D perhaps TRBD1 or TRBD2 (7 bases each). The CDR3 has 15 residues. V lost 2 bases to trimming and J lost 3 bases, with 14 bases between them. CDR1 and CDR2 (germline): LGHNA, YNFKEQ. The CDR3 nucleotides are TGTGCCAGCAGCCAACACAGGGGAGGGATCTACGAGCAGTACTTC. Its translation: CASSQHRGGIYEQYF.

This rearrangement joins TRBV11-2 to TRBJ2-1, with D possibly matching TRBD1 (5 bases). Germline V gene data show CDR1 as SGHAT and CDR2 as FQNNGV. The CDR3 has 13 amino acids. The V end was cut by 6 bases, the J end by 12 bases, with 18 bases between. The CDR3 is CASSPRPSQGQFF. The CDR3 DNA is TGTGCCAGCAGTCCACGACCCTCTCAGGGGCAGTTCTTC.

In DNA, the CDR3 is TGTGCCAGCAGTGACGGACTAGCGCCCTACAATGAGCAGTTCTTC. It is translated as CASSDGLAPYNEQFF. J is TRBJ2-1 and V is TRBV25-1; 9 nucleotides agree with TRBD2. The J segment lost 2 bases and the V segment lost 3 bases, leaving 2 bases of the junction unmatched. From germline, CDR1 is MGHDK and CDR2 SYGVNS. The CDR3 has 15 residues. Filled out from reference TRBV25-1 and TRBJ2-1, the complete variable domain reads EADIYQTPRYLVIGTGKKITLECSQTMGHDKMYWYQQDPGMELHLIHYSYGVNSTEKGDLSSESTVSRIRTEHFPLTLESARPSHTSQYLCASSDGLAPYNEQFFGPGTRLTVL.

Points on this clone: This sequence is one base from a far larger clone and is likely a read error. V and J are TRBV11-2 and TRBJ2-5; D is unclear. In germline, CDR1 is SGHAT, CDR2 FQNNGV. The germline V and J ends were trimmed by 5 bases and 1 base, with 14 bases remaining between them. The CDR3 extends over 15 amino acids. This CDR3 is CASSPSGAPQETQYF. The CDR3 DNA follows: TGTGCCAGCAGCCCCTCCGGTGCACCCCAAGAGACCCAGTACTTC.

The rearrangement uses TRBV6-5 and TRBJ2-7, with a tentative D call TRBD2 (5 bases). Germline lookup yields CDR1 MNHEY and CDR2 SVGAGI. The CDR3 loop spans 14 amino acids. The germline V and J ends were trimmed by 2 bases and 3 bases, with 11 bases remaining between them. The CDR3 sequence is CASSYTLGVYEQYF. In DNA, the CDR3 is TGTGCCAGCAGTTACACGCTGGGAGTCTACGAGCAGTACTTC.

J is TRBJ2-3 and V is TRBV28; TRBD2 agrees at 16 bases. The germline gives CDR1 MDHEN, CDR2 SYDVKM. CDR3 length: 16 residues. V lost 6 bases to trimming and J lost 6 bases; unmatched junction nucleotides: 6. CDR3 sequence reads: CASRLGTSGRADTQYF. The CDR3 bases are TGTGCCAGCAGGTTAGGGACTAGCGGGAGGGCGGATACGCAGTATTTT.

This rearrangement joins TRBV18 to TRBJ1-1, with no clear D. Germline CDR1 and CDR2: KGHSH and LQKENI. V lost 3 bases and J lost 0, with 14 bases in between. The CDR3 extends over 16 amino acids. The CDR3 spells CASSPKGSTMNTEAFF. In DNA, the CDR3 is TGTGCCAGCTCACCTAAAGGGTCCACCATGAACACTGAAGCTTTCTTT. Full variable domain (missing parts from reference TRBV18 and TRBJ1-1): NAGVMQNPRHLVRRRGQEARLRCSPMKGHSHVYWYRQLPEEGLKFMVYLQKENIIDESGMPKERFSAEFPKEGPSILRIQQVVRGDSAAYFCASSPKGSTMNTEAFFGQGTRLTVV.

The chain uses TRBV18 and TRBJ2-3; 7 bases match TRBD1. CDR3 length equals 15 residues. Germline assignment: CDR1 KGHSH and CDR2 LQKENI. The junction had 5 bases not matched to a gene; V was cut back by 3 bases and J by 2 bases. CDR3 sequence: CASSPSGTDTDTQYF. The CDR3 DNA sequence: TGTGCCAGCTCACCCTCCGGGACAGACACAGATACGCAGTATTTT.

The chain recombines TRBV11-2 with TRBJ2-4, with 14 bases identical to TRBD2. This CDR3 is built from 16 residues. CDR1 is SGHAT and CDR2 is FQNNGV in the germline V gene. Unmatched junction bases numbered 7, after V lost 5 bases and J lost 7 bases. This CDR3 is CASSEGLAGVENIQYF. The CDR3 coding sequence is TGTGCCAGCAGCGAGGGACTAGCGGGAGTGGAGAACATTCAGTACTTC.

DNA of the CDR3: TGTGCCAGCAGCCTAAACAGGGATGGACTGGGAAGGCTGTTTTTT. Its translation is CASSLNRDGLGRLFF. J is TRBJ1-4 and V is TRBV6-5; weak D call: TRBD1 (6 bases). Germline values: CDR1 MNHEY, CDR2 SVGAGI. The CDR3 contains 15 residues. V was shortened by 6 bases and J by 14 bases, with 25 bases between the two germline ends.

The chain recombines TRBV5-4 with TRBJ1-2; D not certain. The CDR3 length is 13 residues. V was shortened by 4 bases and J by 13 bases, with 20 bases between the two germline ends. Germline-derived CDR1 and CDR2 are SGHNT and YYREEE (reference sequence). The CDR3 nucleotides are TGTGCCAGCAGCACTTTCGGATGGAAGTCGGTCACCTTC. Translation gives CASSTFGWKSVTF.

The chain is built from TRBV4-1 and TRBJ2-1, with 8 bases identical to TRBD2. Trimming removed 3 bases from V and 5 bases from J; junction bases left unmatched: 12. Per the germline V gene, CDR1 is MGHRA and CDR2 is YSYEKL. The CDR3 extends over 17 amino acids. The chain's CDR3 is CASSQLAGLTTHNEQFF. The CDR3 DNA is TGCGCCAGCAGCCAGCTAGCGGGCCTTACAACCCACAATGAGCAGTTCTTC.

The rearrangement joins TRBV18 to TRBJ2-6; 7 bases fit TRBD1. Germline CDR1 is KGHSH and CDR2 is LQKENI. CDR3 length equals 15 residues. V trimming: 5 bases; J trimming: 4 bases; junction bases outside the gene matches: 5. CDR3 protein: CASSATGVGANVLTF. In DNA, the CDR3 is TGTGCCAGCTCAGCCACAGGGGTAGGGGCCAACGTCCTGACTTTC.

The V gene is TRBV5-1, the J gene TRBJ2-3; a weak D match, TRBD1 (6 bases). Trimming cost V 0 bases and J 3 bases, with 11 bases left between them. The CDR3 has 15 amino acids. Germline CDR1 reads SGHRS; CDR2 reads YFSETQ. CDR3 DNA: TGCGCCAGCAGCTTGGTAGGGGGAGAAACAGATACGCAGTATTTT. Translated, it gives CASSLVGGETDTQYF.

This clone was seen a handful of times. V gene TRBV4-2 combines with J gene TRBJ2-2; D gene unclear. Germline CDR1 is LGHNA and CDR2 is YNFKEQ. The CDR3 contains 15 residues. V was shortened by 1 base and J by 4 bases, with 10 bases between the two germline ends. The CDR3, as DNA: TGTGCCAGCAGCCAAGGTCGGCCCACCACCGGGGAGCTGTTTTTT. Translating it yields CASSQGRPTTGELFF.

V usage is TRBV9 and J usage is TRBJ1-1, with a weak D call TRBD1 (6 bases). The CDR3 is 14 residues long. Germline CDR1 is SGDLS and CDR2 is YYNGEE. The germline V and J ends were trimmed by 4 bases and 1 base, with 11 bases remaining between them. For the CDR3, the DNA is TGTGCCAGCAGCAGGGGGGACCGGAACACTGAAGCTTTCTTT. Protein sequence: CASSRGDRNTEAFF.

This clone occurred once. The chain recombines TRBV10-3 with TRBJ2-7; no clear D gene. V dropped 6 bases and J dropped 2 bases, with 17 bases sitting between them. The germline V gene has CDR1 ENHRY and CDR2 SYGVKD. This CDR3 has 15 amino acids. In DNA, the CDR3 is TGTGCCATCAGCGACATGGATGCCGGCGCCTACGAGCAGTACTTC. Translated, it gives CAISDMDAGAYEQYF.

Regarding this clone: One base separates it from a far larger clone, so it is likely a read error. This chain uses TRBV27 with TRBJ2-7, with D possibly being TRBD1 or TRBD2 (5 bases each). Germline assignment: CDR1 MNHEY and CDR2 SMNVEV (reference sequence). Between the trimmed V and J ends, which lost 4 bases and 5 bases, there was a span of 24 bases. The length of the CDR3 is 17 residues. CDR3 loop: CASSSSPVPGPGHEQYF. The DNA for the CDR3 is TGTGCCAGCAGTTCATCCCCAGTACCGGGGCCCGGCCACGAGCAGTACTTC.

The chain is built from TRBV4-1 and TRBJ1-2, with a possible D match to TRBD1 (6 bases). Trimming left V 1 base short and J 6 bases short, with 12 bases between. Looked up from germline, CDR1 is MGHRA and CDR2 is YSYEKL. The CDR3 sequence is 14 residues long. The chain's CDR3 is CASSQGGGVDGYTF. The CDR3 DNA reads as TGCGCCAGCAGCCAAGGAGGGGGGGTGGATGGCTACACCTTC.

The rearrangement links TRBV27 to TRBJ1-2; the match to TRBD1 covers 8 bases. CDR1 and CDR2 from the germline V gene are MNHEY and SMNVEV (reference sequence). Unmatched junction bases numbered 6, after V lost 5 bases and J lost 7 bases. The CDR3 is 13 amino acids. Written as DNA, the CDR3 is TGTGCCAGCAGTGGACAGGGCTGGGGTGGCTACACCTTC. This sequence encodes CASSGQGWGGYTF.

As for this clone: This may be a read error: a much more frequent sequence differs by one nucleotide. The same CDR3 also results from other DNA sequences found in this sample. J is TRBJ2-5 and V is TRBV2; unclear D gene. V lost 5 bases and J lost 2, with 6 bases in between. This CDR3 comprises 12 residues. Germline loops: CDR1 SNHLY, CDR2 FYNNEI. This CDR3 is CASSRTQETQYF. For the CDR3, the DNA is TGTGCCAGCAGTCGAACGCAAGAGACCCAGTACTTC.